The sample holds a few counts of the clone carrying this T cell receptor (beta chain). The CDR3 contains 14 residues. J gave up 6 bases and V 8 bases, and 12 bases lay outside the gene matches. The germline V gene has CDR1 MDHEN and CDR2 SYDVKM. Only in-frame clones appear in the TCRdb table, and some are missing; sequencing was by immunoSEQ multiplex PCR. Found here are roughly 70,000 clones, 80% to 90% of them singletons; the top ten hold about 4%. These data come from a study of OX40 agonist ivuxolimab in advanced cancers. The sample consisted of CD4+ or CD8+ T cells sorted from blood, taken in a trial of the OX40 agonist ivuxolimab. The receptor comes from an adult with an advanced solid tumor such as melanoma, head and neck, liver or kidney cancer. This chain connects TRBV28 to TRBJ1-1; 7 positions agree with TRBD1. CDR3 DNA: TGTGCCAGCGCTGGGGCAGGGGGATCTCCTGAAGCTTTCTTT. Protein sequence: CASAGAGGSPEAFF.